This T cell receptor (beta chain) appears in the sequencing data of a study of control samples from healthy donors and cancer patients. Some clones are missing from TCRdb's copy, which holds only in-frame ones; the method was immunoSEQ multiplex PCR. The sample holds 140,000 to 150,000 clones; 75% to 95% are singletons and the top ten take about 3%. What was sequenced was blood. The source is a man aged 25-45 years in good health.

In DNA form, the CDR3 reads TGTGCCAGCAGTAATGTACCGGGCCCCACTGAAGCTTTCTTT. Translation gives CASSNVPGPTEAFF. The chain carries TRBV6-5 and TRBJ1-1; D unclear. V was pared by 5 bases and J by 4 bases, with 14 bases between. CDR1 is MNHEY and CDR2 is SVGAGI in the germline V gene. The CDR3 has 14 amino acids.